The text below deals with one T cell receptor beta chain. Individuals aged about 18 to 89 years were recruited from 24 US areas. Membership in each cohort depended on participant-reported clinical history. This entry comes from a study of blood T cell repertoires in COVID-19. Source study methods: From reference gene primer amplification, estimates of nucleated cell counts were derived. Libraries were prepared by immunoSEQ multiplex PCR; TCRdb keeps only in-frame clonotypes and omits some of them. D and trimming come from the DNA, and the V and J calls and clone size come from that table. In the table there are about 440,000 clones, about 90% of which are singletons. The CDR3 is 12 residues long. Germline V CDR1 and CDR2: SGHRS, YFSETQ. V was cut by 4 bases and J by 3 bases, with 8 bases left in between.

The receptor's source is a man between 18 and 35 years old who had recovered from COVID-19. The J gene is TRBJ2-7, the V gene TRBV5-1; no clear D gene. The sequenced material came from PBMCs or T cells enriched from blood (not recorded which). The CDR3 DNA is TGCGCCAGCAGCCACCCTAACTACGAGCAGTACTTC. It encodes CASSHPNYEQYF.